These 20 T cell receptor beta chains originate from one sample sequenced in a study of CD8+ T cells in alopecia areata. RNA, once extracted, was reverse transcribed into cDNA for use as the sequencing template. Assay used: immunoSEQ multiplex PCR; TCRdb lists only in-frame clones, some missing. The table lists 120,000 to 150,000 clones, approximately 56% of them singletons. The specimen sequenced was CD8+ T cells sorted from blood. Receptors were obtained from a human donor in good health.

The V gene is TRBV4-1, the J gene TRBJ1-1; D remains unclear. Germline CDR1 is MGHRA and CDR2 is YSYEKL. The CDR3 extends over 14 amino acids. Trimming cost V 1 base and J 5 bases, with 11 bases left between them. The CDR3 is CASSQGLGGTEAFF. The CDR3, as DNA: TGCGCCAGCAGCCAAGGGTTAGGAGGAACTGAAGCTTTCTTT.

V gene TRBV29-1 combines with J gene TRBJ2-5, with 12 bases lining up with TRBD2. The junction had 7 bases not matched to a gene; V was cut back by 7 bases and J by 4 bases. CDR1 and CDR2 (germline): SQVTM, ANQGSEA. This CDR3 is 14 amino acids long. CDR3 sequence (DNA): TGCAGCGAAGCTAGCGGGAGGGCCGGAGAGACCCAGTACTTC. Encoded protein: CSEASGRAGETQYF. Complete variable domain (other parts from reference TRBV29-1 and TRBJ2-5): SAVISQKPSRDICQRGTSLTIQCQVDSQVTMMFWYRQQPGQSLTLIATANQGSEATYESGFVIDKFPISRPNLTFSTLTVSNMSPEDSSIYLCSEASGRAGETQYFGPGTRLLVL.

This clone was counted only a few times. The chain recombines TRBV30 with TRBJ2-6, with TRBD1 matching 7 bases. V lost 6 bases, J lost 3 bases, and 17 bases stayed unmatched. The V gene's germline CDR1 is GTSNPN and CDR2 SVGIG (reference sequence). The CDR3 contains 18 residues. CDR3 sequence reads: CACTSVQGGRGGANVLTF. CDR3 in DNA: TGTGCCTGCACCTCAGTACAAGGGGGCAGGGGTGGGGCCAACGTCCTGACTTTC.

This rearrangement joins TRBV6-4 to TRBJ2-3; 7 bases fit TRBD2. This CDR3 comprises 13 residues. Germline V lookup: CDR1 MRHNA, CDR2 SNTAGT. After removal of 5 bases from V and 5 bases from J, the junction contained 4 bases not matched to a gene. CDR3 amino acids: CASSYLAGDTQYF. The CDR3 bases are TGTGCCAGCAGTTATTTAGCGGGAGATACGCAGTATTTT.

The chain is built from TRBV6-6 and TRBJ1-2, with 10 positions matching TRBD1. This CDR3 contains 16 residues. The V and J ends lost 4 bases and 4 bases, in that order; junction bases with no gene match: 9. Germline CDR1 MNHNY, CDR2 SVGAGI (reference sequence). The DNA of the CDR3 is TGTGCCAGCAGTTCACTACTGACAGGGGGCGGCTATGGCTACACCTTC. Translated: CASSSLLTGGGYGYTF.

J is TRBJ1-1 and V is TRBV5-1; a possible D gene is TRBD1 (5 bases). V lost 4 bases and J lost 1, with 11 bases in between. The CDR3 is made up of 14 amino acids. Germline loops: CDR1 SGHRS, CDR2 YFSETQ. The CDR3 region is CASSLAGGNTEAFF. In nucleotides, the CDR3 is TGCGCCAGCAGCCTGGCGGGGGGGAACACTGAAGCTTTCTTT. Full variable domain (missing parts from reference TRBV5-1 and TRBJ1-1): KAGVTQTPRYLIKTRGQQVTLSCSPISGHRSVSWYQQTPGQGLQFLFEYFSETQRNKGNFPGRFSGRQFSNSRSEMNVSTLELGDSALYLCASSLAGGNTEAFFGQGTRLTVV.

This clone has only one observation. The chain joins TRBV14 to TRBJ2-7; no firm D call. V shed 3 bases and J shed 3 bases, with 3 bases lying between them. Germline V gene data show CDR1 as SGHDN and CDR2 as FVKESK. The CDR3 length is 11 residues. CDR3 in amino acids: CASSQNYEQYF. For the CDR3, the DNA is TGTGCCAGCAGCCAGAACTACGAGCAGTACTTC.

This chain connects TRBV6-5 to TRBJ1-1, with a possible D match to TRBD1 (6 bases). Deletions cut 3 bases from V and 4 bases from J, with 9 bases between. The CDR3 is 13 amino acids. The V gene's germline CDR1 is MNHEY and CDR2 SVGAGI. The CDR3 DNA reads TGTGCCAGCAGTTATCACAGGGCCACTGAAGCTTTCTTT. It translates to CASSYHRATEAFF.

This clone turned up a few times. The chain has TRBV20-1 and TRBJ2-1; D is possibly TRBD2 (6 bases). From germline, CDR1 is DFQATT and CDR2 SNEGSKA (reference sequence). The CDR3 length is 10 residues. V was cut by 6 bases and J by 13 bases, with 13 bases left in between. Written as DNA, the CDR3 is TGCAGTGCAGGACTAAATCAACAGTTCTTC. It is translated as CSAGLNQQFF.

The genes are TRBV2 and TRBJ2-2, with D unclear. V lost 8 bases and J lost 3, with 1 base in between. Germline CDR1 reads SNHLY; CDR2 reads FYNNEI. The CDR3 has 10 amino acids. The CDR3 sequence: CASYTGELFF. CDR3 nucleotides: TGTGCCAGCTACACCGGGGAGCTGTTTTTT.

A few counts support this clone. This chain uses TRBV29-1 with TRBJ1-1; D ambiguous. The V end lost 7 bases, the J end lost 0 bases, and 12 bases lay between the germline ends. This CDR3 has 13 residues. Per the germline V gene, CDR1 is SQVTM and CDR2 is ANQGSEA. This CDR3 reads CSDDTSMNTEAFF. The CDR3 DNA sequence: TGCAGCGACGACACGTCCATGAACACTGAAGCTTTCTTT.

This clone has only a few counts. The chain combines TRBV27 with TRBJ1-1; D possibly corresponds to TRBD1 (6 bases). Deletions cut 6 bases from V and 7 bases from J, with 18 bases between. From germline, CDR1 is MNHEY and CDR2 SMNVEV (reference sequence). The CDR3 is 14 amino acids. The CDR3 nucleotides read TGTGCCAGCAGCCTCGCAAGGGGGGCGAATGAAGCTTTCTTT. It translates to CASSLARGANEAFF.

This clone occurred many times. The rearrangement links TRBV5-1 to TRBJ2-1, with 9 bases lining up with TRBD1. CDR1 is SGHRS and CDR2 is YFSETQ in the germline V gene. V lost 4 bases, J lost 3 bases, and 2 bases stayed unmatched. The CDR3 is 14 amino acids. The CDR3 reads CASSQGQGYNEQFF. The CDR3 nucleotides read TGCGCCAGCAGCCAGGGACAGGGCTACAATGAGCAGTTCTTC.

This clone was counted between two and nine times. The chain joins TRBV27 to TRBJ2-7; D is ambiguous. Germline-derived CDR1 and CDR2 are MNHEY and SMNVEV (reference sequence). CDR3 length: 14 residues. Trimming shortened V by 3 bases and J by 3 bases, and 12 bases separated the two germline ends. CDR3 sequence reads: CASSFDGNFYEQYF. As DNA, the CDR3 is TGTGCCAGCAGTTTCGATGGAAATTTCTACGAGCAGTACTTC.

The chain carries TRBV27 and TRBJ1-5; D is perhaps TRBD1 (5 bases). Germline CDR1 is MNHEY and CDR2 is SMNVEV (reference sequence). The CDR3 has 15 residues. Trimming stripped 3 bases from V and 4 bases from J, with 13 bases between. The CDR3 sequence is CASSFGRGGNQPQHF. Written as DNA, the CDR3 is TGTGCCAGCAGTTTCGGGAGGGGCGGTAATCAGCCCCAGCATTTT.

This rearrangement joins TRBV23-1 to TRBJ1-5; perhaps TRBD1 as D (5 bases). TRBV23-1 is an open reading frame whose function is uncertain. V lost 0 bases and J 1 base, leaving 16 bases between the germline ends. The CDR3 has 18 residues. Written as DNA, the CDR3 is TGCGCCAGCAGTCAATCCTACGGGGCACAAGAAAGCAATCAGCCCCAGCATTTT. Amino acid sequence: CASSQSYGAQESNQPQHF.

This chain uses TRBV11-2 with TRBJ1-1; D is undetermined. Trimming removed 6 bases at V and 5 bases at J, with 13 bases between. From germline, CDR1 is SGHAT and CDR2 FQNNGV. This CDR3 is built from 13 residues. The CDR3 loop is CASSSSSVTEAFF. The CDR3 bases are TGTGCCAGCAGTTCCAGTTCGGTGACTGAAGCTTTCTTT.

As concerns this clone: Other DNA sequences from this sample encode an identical CDR3 as well. The chain couples TRBV29-1 to TRBJ1-2; no reliable D call. The CDR3 is 11 residues long. V was shortened by 1 base and J by 8 bases, with 8 bases between the two germline ends. From germline, CDR1 is SQVTM and CDR2 ANQGSEA. DNA of the CDR3: TGCAGCGTTGAAGCTCGTCACGGCTACACCTTC. Protein: CSVEARHGYTF. Supplemented by reference TRBV29-1 and TRBJ1-2, the full variable domain reads SAVISQKPSRDICQRGTSLTIQCQVDSQVTMMFWYRQQPGQSLTLIATANQGSEATYESGFVIDKFPISRPNLTFSTLTVSNMSPEDSSIYLCSVEARHGYTFGSGTRLTVV.

A word on this clone: Other DNA sequences in the sample encode the same CDR3. The genes are TRBV29-1 and TRBJ1-2; tentatively, D is TRBD1 (6 bases). The CDR3 extends over 12 amino acids. CDR1 is SQVTM and CDR2 is ANQGSEA in the germline V gene. The V end was cut by 5 bases, the J end by 3 bases, with 10 bases between. The DNA for the CDR3 is TGCAGCGTTTGGACAGACGACTATGGCTACACCTTC. As protein: CSVWTDDYGYTF. Based on the CDR3 plus reference TRBV29-1 and TRBJ1-2, the full variable domain is SAVISQKPSRDICQRGTSLTIQCQVDSQVTMMFWYRQQPGQSLTLIATANQGSEATYESGFVIDKFPISRPNLTFSTLTVSNMSPEDSSIYLCSVWTDDYGYTFGSGTRLTVV.

This clone showed up just a few times. The V call is TRBV29-1, the J call TRBJ2-1, with 7 positions matching TRBD2. V shed 3 bases, J shed 1 base, and the junction held 9 bases outside the gene matches. CDR3 size: 16 residues. Germline CDR1 reads SQVTM; CDR2 reads ANQGSEA. The CDR3, as DNA: TGCAGCGTTGAGTCCTCGGGGGGAGAGTCCTACAATGAGCAGTTCTTC. Residues: CSVESSGGESYNEQFF.